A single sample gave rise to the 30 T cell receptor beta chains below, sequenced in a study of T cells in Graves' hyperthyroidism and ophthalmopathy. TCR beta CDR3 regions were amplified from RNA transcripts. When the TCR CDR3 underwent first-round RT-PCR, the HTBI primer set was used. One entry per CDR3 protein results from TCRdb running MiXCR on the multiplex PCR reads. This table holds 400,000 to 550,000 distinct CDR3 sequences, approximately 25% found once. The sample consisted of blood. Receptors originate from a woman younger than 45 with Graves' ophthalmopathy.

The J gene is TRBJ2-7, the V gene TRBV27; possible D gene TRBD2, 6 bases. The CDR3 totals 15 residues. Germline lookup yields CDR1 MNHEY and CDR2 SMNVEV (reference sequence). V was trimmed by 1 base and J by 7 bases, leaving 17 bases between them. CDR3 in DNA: TGTGCCAGCAGTTTATACGGGAGTGCGTTTTCGGAGCAGTACTTC. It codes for CASSLYGSAFSEQYF.

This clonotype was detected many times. CDR3 nucleotides: TGTGCCAGCATCCCCAGGACAGGGCGTTATGGCTACACCTTC. This translates into CASIPRTGRYGYTF. This sequence joins TRBV6-1 and TRBJ1-2; TRBD1 agrees at 8 bases. The CDR3 runs 14 residues. J lost 5 bases, V lost 7 bases, and 9 bases had no gene match. Germline values: CDR1 MNHNS, CDR2 SASEGT.

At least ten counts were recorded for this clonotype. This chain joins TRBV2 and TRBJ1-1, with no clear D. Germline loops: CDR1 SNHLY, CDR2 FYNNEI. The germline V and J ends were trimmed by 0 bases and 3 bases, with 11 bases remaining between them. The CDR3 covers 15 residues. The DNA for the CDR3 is TGTGCCAGCAGTGAAGCGCGGGTCGGGGACACTGAAGCTTTCTTT. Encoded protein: CASSEARVGDTEAFF.

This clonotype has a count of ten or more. In DNA form, the CDR3 reads TGTGCCAGCAGTACATGGAACACCGGGGAGCTGTTTTTT. Translating gives CASSTWNTGELFF. The chain employs TRBV27 and TRBJ2-2; no reliable D call. CDR1 is MNHEY and CDR2 is SMNVEV in the germline V gene (reference sequence). Trimming stripped 5 bases from V and 1 base from J, with 5 bases between. This CDR3 is built from 13 residues.

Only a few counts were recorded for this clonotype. The CDR3, as DNA: TGTGCCAGCAGCTTAGGAGACGGACGGCCCCAGCATTTT. Amino acid sequence: CASSLGDGRPQHF. The V and J genes are TRBV7-9 and TRBJ1-5; unclear D gene. Germline V gene lookup returns CDR1 SEHNR and CDR2 FQNEAQ (reference sequence). V was trimmed by 1 base and J by 9 bases, leaving 10 bases between them. CDR3 length equals 13 residues.

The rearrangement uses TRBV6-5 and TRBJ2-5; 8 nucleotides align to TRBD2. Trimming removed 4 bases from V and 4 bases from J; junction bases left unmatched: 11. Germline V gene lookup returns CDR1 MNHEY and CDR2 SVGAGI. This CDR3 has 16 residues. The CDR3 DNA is TGTGCCAGCAGTTTAGGTGCGGGGGGCCTATCAGAGACCCAGTACTTC. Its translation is CASSLGAGGLSETQYF.

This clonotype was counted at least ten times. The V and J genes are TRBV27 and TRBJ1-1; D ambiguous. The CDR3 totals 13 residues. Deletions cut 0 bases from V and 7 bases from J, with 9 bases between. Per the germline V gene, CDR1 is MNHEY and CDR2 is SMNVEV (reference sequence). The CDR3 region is CASSLSGRGEAFF. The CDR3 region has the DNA TGTGCCAGCAGTTTATCAGGGCGCGGTGAAGCTTTCTTT.

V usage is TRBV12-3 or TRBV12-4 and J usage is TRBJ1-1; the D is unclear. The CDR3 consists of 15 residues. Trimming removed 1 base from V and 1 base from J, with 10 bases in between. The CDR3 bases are TGTGCCAGCAGTTTAGAACGCGCTGCGAACACTGAAGCTTTCTTT. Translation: CASSLERAANTEAFF.

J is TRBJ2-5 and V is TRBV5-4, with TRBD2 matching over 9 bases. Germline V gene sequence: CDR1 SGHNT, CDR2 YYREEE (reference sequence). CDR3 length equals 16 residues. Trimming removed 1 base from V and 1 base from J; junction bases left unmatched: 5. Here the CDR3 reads CASSLRLAGPQETQYF. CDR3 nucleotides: TGTGCCAGCAGCTTGAGGCTAGCGGGGCCCCAAGAGACCCAGTACTTC.

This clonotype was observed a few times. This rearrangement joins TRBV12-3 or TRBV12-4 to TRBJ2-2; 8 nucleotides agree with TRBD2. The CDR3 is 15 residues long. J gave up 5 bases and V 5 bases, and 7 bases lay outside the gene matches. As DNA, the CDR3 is TGTGCCAGCAGTCCCAGGGCTAGCGGGACCGGGGAGCTGTTTTTT. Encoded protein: CASSPRASGTGELFF.

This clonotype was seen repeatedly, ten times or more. CDR3 in DNA: TGCAGTGCTAGAGATCTACAGGGCGAAGGGAGCAATCAGCCCCAGCATTTT. It translates to CSARDLQGEGSNQPQHF. The chain carries TRBV20-1 and TRBJ1-5; weak D call: TRBD1 (6 bases). The V and J ends lost 0 bases and 1 base respectively, with 16 bases between them. Germline lookup yields CDR1 DFQATT and CDR2 SNEGSKA (reference sequence). CDR3 length equals 17 residues.

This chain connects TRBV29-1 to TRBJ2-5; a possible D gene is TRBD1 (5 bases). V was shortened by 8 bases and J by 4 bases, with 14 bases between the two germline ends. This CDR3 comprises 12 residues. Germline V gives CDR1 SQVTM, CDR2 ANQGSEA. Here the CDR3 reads CSCDSLRETQYF. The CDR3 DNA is TGCAGCTGTGACAGCCTCAGAGAGACCCAGTACTTC.

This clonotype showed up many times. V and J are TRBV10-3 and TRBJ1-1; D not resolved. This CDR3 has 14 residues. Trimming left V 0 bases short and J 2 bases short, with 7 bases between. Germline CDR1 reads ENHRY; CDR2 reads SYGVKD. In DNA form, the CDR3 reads TGTGCCATCAGTGAGTCGAACGGCAACACTGAAGCTTTCTTT. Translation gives CAISESNGNTEAFF.

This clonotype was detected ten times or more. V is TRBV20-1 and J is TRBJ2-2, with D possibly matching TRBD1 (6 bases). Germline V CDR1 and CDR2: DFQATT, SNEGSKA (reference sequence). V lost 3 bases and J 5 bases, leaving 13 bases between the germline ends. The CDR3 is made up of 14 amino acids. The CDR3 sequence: CSARAFTGTGELFF. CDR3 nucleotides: TGCAGTGCTAGGGCTTTTACAGGGACCGGGGAGCTGTTTTTT.

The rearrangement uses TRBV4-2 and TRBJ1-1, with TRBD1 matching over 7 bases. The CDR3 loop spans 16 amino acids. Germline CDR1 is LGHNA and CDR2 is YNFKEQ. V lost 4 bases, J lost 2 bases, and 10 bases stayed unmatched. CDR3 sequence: CASSPRIRGSNTEAFF. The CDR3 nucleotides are TGTGCCAGCAGCCCTCGTATCAGGGGGTCCAACACTGAAGCTTTCTTT.

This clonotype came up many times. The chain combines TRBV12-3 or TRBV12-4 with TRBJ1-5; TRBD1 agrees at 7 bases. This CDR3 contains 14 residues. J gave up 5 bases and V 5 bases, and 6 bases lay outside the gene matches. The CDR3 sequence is CASSNRGPYQPQHF. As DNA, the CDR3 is TGTGCCAGCAGTAACAGGGGCCCCTATCAGCCCCAGCATTTT.

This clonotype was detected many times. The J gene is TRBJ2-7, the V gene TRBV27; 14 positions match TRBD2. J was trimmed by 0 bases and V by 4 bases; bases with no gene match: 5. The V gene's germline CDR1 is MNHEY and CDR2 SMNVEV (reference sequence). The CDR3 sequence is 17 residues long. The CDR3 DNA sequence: TGTGCCAGCAGTTCACGGACTAGCGGGGGGCGCTCCTACGAGCAGTACTTC. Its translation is CASSSRTSGGRSYEQYF.

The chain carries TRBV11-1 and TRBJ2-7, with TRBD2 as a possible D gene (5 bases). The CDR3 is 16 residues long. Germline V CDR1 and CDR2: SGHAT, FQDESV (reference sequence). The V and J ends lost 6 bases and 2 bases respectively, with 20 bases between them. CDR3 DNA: TGTGCCAGCAGTCTAGGGAGCGGTCCAACCGCCTACGAGCAGTACTTC. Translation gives CASSLGSGPTAYEQYF.

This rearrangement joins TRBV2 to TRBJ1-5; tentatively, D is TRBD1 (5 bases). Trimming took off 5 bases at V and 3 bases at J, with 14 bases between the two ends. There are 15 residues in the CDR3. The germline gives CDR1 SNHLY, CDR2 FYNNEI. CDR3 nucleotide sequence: TGTGCCAGCAGTCCAGGGTTCGACGTCAATCAGCCCCAGCATTTT. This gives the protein CASSPGFDVNQPQHF.

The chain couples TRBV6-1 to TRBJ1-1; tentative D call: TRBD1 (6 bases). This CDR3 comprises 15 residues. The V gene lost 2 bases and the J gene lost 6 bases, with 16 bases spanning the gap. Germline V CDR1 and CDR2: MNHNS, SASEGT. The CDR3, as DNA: TGTGCCAGCAGTGAACCATTCACAGGGTTTTCTGAAGCTTTCTTT. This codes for CASSEPFTGFSEAFF.

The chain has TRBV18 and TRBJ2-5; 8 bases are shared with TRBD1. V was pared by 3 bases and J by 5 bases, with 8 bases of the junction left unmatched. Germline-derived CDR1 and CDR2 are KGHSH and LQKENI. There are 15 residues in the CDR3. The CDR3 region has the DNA TGTGCCAGCTCACCCGCAGGGGGCTCCAGGGAGACCCAGTACTTC. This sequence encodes CASSPAGGSRETQYF. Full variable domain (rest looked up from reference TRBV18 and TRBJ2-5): NAGVMQNPRHLVRRRGQEARLRCSPMKGHSHVYWYRQLPEEGLKFMVYLQKENIIDESGMPKERFSAEFPKEGPSILRIQQVVRGDSAAYFCASSPAGGSRETQYFGPGTRLLVL.

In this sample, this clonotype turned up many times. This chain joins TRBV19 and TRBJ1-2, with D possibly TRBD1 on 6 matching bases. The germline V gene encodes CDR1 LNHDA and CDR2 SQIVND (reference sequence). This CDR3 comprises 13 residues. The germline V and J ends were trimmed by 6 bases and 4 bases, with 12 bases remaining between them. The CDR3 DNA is TGTGCCAGTAGACAGGGAATCTCCTATGGCTACACCTTC. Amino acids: CASRQGISYGYTF.

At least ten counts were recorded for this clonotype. CDR3 sequence: CASSLQDMNTEAFF. In DNA, the CDR3 is TGTGCCAGTAGTCTCCAGGATATGAACACTGAAGCTTTCTTT. The V call is TRBV19, the J call TRBJ1-1; no clear D gene. Germline assignment: CDR1 LNHDA and CDR2 SQIVND (reference sequence). CDR3 length equals 14 residues. V gave up 5 bases and J gave up 0 bases, with 10 bases separating them. Complete variable domain (other parts from reference TRBV19 and TRBJ1-1): DGGITQSPKYLFRKEGQNVTLSCEQNLNHDAMYWYRQDPGQGLRLIYYSQIVNDFQKGDIAEGYSVSREKKESFPLTVTSAQKNPTAFYLCASSLQDMNTEAFFGQGTRLTVV.

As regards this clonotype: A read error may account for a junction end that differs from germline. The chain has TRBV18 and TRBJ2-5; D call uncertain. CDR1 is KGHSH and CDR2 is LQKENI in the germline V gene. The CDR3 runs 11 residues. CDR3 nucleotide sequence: TGTGCCAGCTCTCCAGGAGAGACCCGGTACTTC. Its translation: CASSPGETRYF.

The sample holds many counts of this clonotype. For the CDR3, the DNA is TGTGCCAGCACCAACTCTGGGGCCAACGTCCTGACTTTC. It is translated as CASTNSGANVLTF. The gene calls are TRBV28 and TRBJ2-6; no firm D call. The CDR3 contains 13 residues. V shed 7 bases and J shed 0 bases, with 4 bases lying between them. Germline V gene sequence: CDR1 MDHEN, CDR2 SYDVKM. The complete variable domain, with remaining parts taken from reference TRBV28 and TRBJ2-6, reads DVKVTQSSRYLVKRTGEKVFLECVQDMDHENMFWYRQDPGLGLRLIYFSYDVKMKEKGDIPEGYSVSREKKERFSLILESASTNQTSMYLCASTNSGANVLTFGAGSRLTVL.

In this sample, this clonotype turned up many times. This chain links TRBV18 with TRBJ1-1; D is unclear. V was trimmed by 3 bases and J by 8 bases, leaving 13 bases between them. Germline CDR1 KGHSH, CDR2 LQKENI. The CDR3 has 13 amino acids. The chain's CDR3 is CASSPDREGEAFF. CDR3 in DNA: TGTGCCAGCTCACCCGACCGAGAGGGAGAAGCTTTCTTT.

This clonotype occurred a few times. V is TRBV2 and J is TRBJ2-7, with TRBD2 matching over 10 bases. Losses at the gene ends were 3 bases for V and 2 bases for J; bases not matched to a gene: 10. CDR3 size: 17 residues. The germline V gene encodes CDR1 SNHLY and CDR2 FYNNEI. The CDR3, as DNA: TGTGCCAGCAGTGAGAATAGCGGGGGGCTAAATACCTACGAGCAGTACTTC. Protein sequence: CASSENSGGLNTYEQYF.

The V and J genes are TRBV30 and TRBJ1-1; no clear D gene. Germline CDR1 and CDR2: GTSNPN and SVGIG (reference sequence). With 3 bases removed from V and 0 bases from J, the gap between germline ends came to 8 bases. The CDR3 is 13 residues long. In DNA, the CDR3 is TGTGCCTGGAGGGTTCTGATGAACACTGAAGCTTTCTTT. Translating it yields CAWRVLMNTEAFF. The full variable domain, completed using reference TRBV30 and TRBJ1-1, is SQTIHQWPATLVQPVGSPLSLECTVEGTSNPNLYWYRQAAGRGLQLLFYSVGIGQISSEVPQNLSASRPQDRQFILSSKKLLLSDSGFYLCAWRVLMNTEAFFGQGTRLTVV.

CDR3 DNA: TGTGCCAGCAGTGAAAGTTGGGAGTCCTACGAGCAGTACTTC. Its translation is CASSESWESYEQYF. The chain employs TRBV2 and TRBJ2-7; D is perhaps TRBD2 (5 bases). The V end was cut by 2 bases, the J end by 1 base, with 9 bases between. This CDR3 contains 14 residues. Germline lookup yields CDR1 SNHLY and CDR2 FYNNEI.

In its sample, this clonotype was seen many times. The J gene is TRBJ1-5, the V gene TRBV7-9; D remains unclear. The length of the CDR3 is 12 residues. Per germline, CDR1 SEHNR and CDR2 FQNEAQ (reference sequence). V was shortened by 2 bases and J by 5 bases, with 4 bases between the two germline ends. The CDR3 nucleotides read TGTGCCAGCAGCTTAACAGATCAGCCCCAGCATTTT. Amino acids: CASSLTDQPQHF.